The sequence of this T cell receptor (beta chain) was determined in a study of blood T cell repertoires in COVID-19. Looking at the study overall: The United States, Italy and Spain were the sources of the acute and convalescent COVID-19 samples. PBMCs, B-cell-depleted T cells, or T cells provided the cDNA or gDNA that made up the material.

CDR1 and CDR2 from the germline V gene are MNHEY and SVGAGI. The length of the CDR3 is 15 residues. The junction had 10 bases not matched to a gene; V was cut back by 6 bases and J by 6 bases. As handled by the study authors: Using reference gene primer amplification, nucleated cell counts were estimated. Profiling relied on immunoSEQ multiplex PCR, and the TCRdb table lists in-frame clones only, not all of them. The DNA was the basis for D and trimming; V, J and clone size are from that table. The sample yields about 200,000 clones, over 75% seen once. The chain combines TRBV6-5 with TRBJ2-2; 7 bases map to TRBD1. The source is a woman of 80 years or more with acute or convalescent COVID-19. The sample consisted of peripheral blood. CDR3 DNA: TGTGCCAGCAGAAGACAGGGCCCCCTCGCCGGGGAGCTGTTTTTT. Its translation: CASRRQGPLAGELFF.